The sequence of this T cell receptor (beta chain) was determined in a study of T cells in Graves' hyperthyroidism and ophthalmopathy. V lost 1 base and J 1 base, leaving 8 bases between the germline ends. The germline V gene has CDR1 LNHDA and CDR2 SQIVND (reference sequence). The CDR3 spans 14 residues. Stable Graves' hyperthyroidism meant no ophthalmopathy progression within 18 months. To note about this clonotype: Its antigen remains unknown.

The study, taken as a whole, reports: Blood also held most thyroid clonotypes expanded beyond 0.001.

The investigators amplified TCR beta CDR3 regions from RNA transcripts. The TCR CDR3 first-round RT-PCR relied on the HTBI primer set. One entry per CDR3 protein results from TCRdb running MiXCR on the multiplex PCR reads. The sample contains about 210,000 distinct CDR3 sequences, about a sixth of which appear only once. The receptor comes from a man aged 50-59 years with Graves' hyperthyroidism. V usage is TRBV19 and J usage is TRBJ2-7; maybe TRBD2 (6 bases). The sample was blood. The CDR3 reads CASSIGGLSYEQYF. Here the CDR3 DNA reads TGTGCCAGTAGTATAGGGGGACTTTCCTACGAGCAGTACTTC. The full variable domain, in which reference TRBV19 and TRBJ2-7 provide the parts outside the CDR3, is DGGITQSPKYLFRKEGQNVTLSCEQNLNHDAMYWYRQDPGQGLRLIYYSQIVNDFQKGDIAEGYSVSREKKESFPLTVTSAQKNPTAFYLCASSIGGLSYEQYFGPGTRLTVT.